The sequence of this TCR beta chain was determined in a study of graft-versus-host responses after intestinal transplantation. The study, taken as a whole, reports: Early after transplant, HvG clones declined as circulating GvH clones peaked.

TCRdb's copy holds only in-frame clones and misses some; the assay was immunoSEQ multiplex PCR. Of under 45,000 clones listed, roughly nine tenths are singletons. V lost 0 bases, J lost 2 bases, and 15 bases lay in between. Looked up from germline, CDR1 is SGHVS and CDR2 is FQNEAQ. The CDR3 covers 17 residues. To note about this clone: Its antigen is currently unknown.

This specimen consisted of PBMCs, obtained 267 days after transplant. This sequence joins TRBV7-8 and TRBJ2-3; D is possibly TRBD2 (6 bases). The clonotype was recovered from a human patient who received an intestinal transplant, so some T cells may come from the graft donor. The CDR3 DNA sequence: TGTGCCAGCAGCTTAGCGGAGGGACCGGGGCCCACAGATACGCAGTATTTT. This translates into CASSLAEGPGPTDTQYF.